Below, 29 T cell receptor beta chains from the same sample are listed, as sequenced in a study of T-cell reconstitution after alpha-beta-depleted transplantation in children. This sample's TCRbeta library carried unique molecular identifier barcodes. MiXCR was run by TCRdb on the PCR reads, yielding one entry per CDR3 protein. The sample holds almost 500,000 distinct CDR3 sequences; about 12% are singletons and the top ten take about 6%. Material: PBMCs from the stem cell graft donor, obtained from the stem cell graft. The receptor set was obtained from a human donor who donated a stem cell graft to a child with combined immunodeficiency.

This clonotype was recorded a few times. The J gene is TRBJ2-3, the V gene TRBV12-3 or TRBV12-4, with TRBD2 as a possible D gene (6 bases). CDR3 length: 17 amino acids. Trimming took 5 bases from V and 5 from J, leaving 23 bases between them. Here the CDR3 reads CASSAGGLLGSGDTQYF. The CDR3 region has the DNA TGTGCCAGCAGTGCCGGAGGTCTGCTCGGGAGTGGAGATACGCAGTATTTT.

This clonotype was found a few times. The rearrangement uses TRBV12-3 or TRBV12-4 and TRBJ1-3; maybe TRBD1 (6 bases). The CDR3 contains 13 residues. The V end was cut by 8 bases, the J end by 2 bases, with 10 bases between. The CDR3: CASREGAGNTIYF. In DNA form, the CDR3 reads TGTGCCAGCCGAGAGGGGGCTGGAAACACCATATATTTT.

J is TRBJ2-2 and V is TRBV5-1; D not certain. Per the germline V gene, CDR1 is SGHRS and CDR2 is YFSETQ. CDR3 length: 14 residues. V was pared by 3 bases and J by 0 bases, with 6 bases between. CDR3 nucleotide sequence: TGCGCCAGCAGCTACACTGCGAACACCGGGGAGCTGTTTTTT. This translates into CASSYTANTGELFF.

The sample holds many counts of this clonotype. The chain combines TRBV9 with TRBJ2-3; D gene unclear. Germline loops: CDR1 SGDLS, CDR2 YYNGEE. The CDR3 sequence is 14 residues long. V was pared by 0 bases and J by 1 base, with 6 bases between. In nucleotides, the CDR3 is TGTGCCAGCAGCGTAGTGATCGGCACAGATACGCAGTATTTT. Protein: CASSVVIGTDTQYF. Based on the CDR3 plus reference TRBV9 and TRBJ2-3, the full variable domain is DSGVTQTPKHLITATGQRVTLRCSPRSGDLSVYWYQQSLDQGLQFLIQYYNGEERAKGNILERFSAQQFPDLHSELNLSSLELGDSALYFCASSVVIGTDTQYFGPGTRLTVL.

This clonotype turned up a few times. CDR3 sequence: CASSQGKIGPGYNSPLHF. The DNA for the CDR3 is TGCGCCAGCAGCCAAGGAAAAATCGGTCCAGGCTATAATTCACCCCTCCACTTT. This chain uses TRBV4-3 with TRBJ1-6; the D is unclear. Looked up from germline, CDR1 is LGHNA and CDR2 is YSLEER. The ends were cut back, 1 base at V and 3 bases at J, with 16 bases in the middle. This CDR3 contains 18 residues.

The genes are TRBV12-3 or TRBV12-4 and TRBJ1-1, with 8 bases matching TRBD1. The CDR3 totals 16 residues. The V gene end was trimmed by 5 bases and the J gene end by 4 bases; junction bases not matched to a gene: 12. The CDR3 region has the DNA TGTGCCAGCAGTCCGACCCCAGACAGGGGTTTCACTGAAGCTTTCTTT. It is translated as CASSPTPDRGFTEAFF.

In its sample, this clonotype was seen many times. The V gene is TRBV6-2 or TRBV6-3, the J gene TRBJ2-1; maybe TRBD1 (6 bases). The V end was cut by 4 bases, the J end by 4 bases, with 17 bases between. This CDR3 comprises 16 residues. Per the germline V gene, CDR1 is MNHEY and CDR2 is SVGEGT. The CDR3 reads CASSSPTGPPYNEQFF. CDR3 coding DNA: TGTGCCAGCAGTTCCCCCACAGGGCCCCCTTACAATGAGCAGTTCTTC.

At least ten counts were recorded for this clonotype. This chain's CDR3 is CAISEYSGTSGADTQYF. In DNA form, the CDR3 reads TGTGCCATCAGTGAATACTCCGGGACTAGCGGGGCAGATACGCAGTATTTT. The rearrangement links TRBV10-3 to TRBJ2-3, with 13 bases fitting TRBD2. Germline lookup yields CDR1 ENHRY and CDR2 SYGVKD. V was pared by 3 bases and J by 4 bases, with 7 bases of the junction left unmatched. The CDR3 loop spans 17 amino acids.

This sequence joins TRBV7-3 and TRBJ1-5; D gene uncertain. Germline values: CDR1 SGHTA, CDR2 FQGTGA. The CDR3 has 13 amino acids. Between the trimmed V and J ends, which lost 5 bases and 1 base, there was a span of 6 bases. CDR3 sequence reads: CASSASSNQPQHF. The CDR3 DNA sequence: TGTGCCAGCAGCGCCTCAAGCAATCAGCCCCAGCATTTT.

The genes are TRBV4-3 and TRBJ2-1, with 9 bases identical to TRBD1. There are 16 residues in the CDR3. The junction had 8 bases not matched to a gene; V was cut back by 4 bases and J by 4 bases. CDR1 LGHNA and CDR2 YSLEER come from the germline V gene. The CDR3 nucleotides read TGCGCCAGCAGCCCTACCCCCGGGACAGGGTACAATGAGCAGTTCTTC. It is translated as CASSPTPGTGYNEQFF.

This chain uses TRBV7-2 with TRBJ2-7, with D unresolved. The CDR3 length is 13 residues. CDR1 is SGHTA and CDR2 is FQGNSA in the germline V gene. V lost 3 bases to trimming and J lost 6 bases, with 12 bases between them. The CDR3 DNA sequence: TGTGCCAGCAGCTTCTCCTACTCCATCGAGCAGTACTTC. Translated, it gives CASSFSYSIEQYF.

The genes are TRBV9 and TRBJ2-1, with 9 bases lining up with TRBD1. This CDR3 region has 15 residues. CDR1 is SGDLS, CDR2 YYNGEE, per germline. Unmatched junction bases numbered 5, after V lost 0 bases and J lost 7 bases. CDR3 sequence (DNA): TGTGCCAGCAGCGTAGCCCGGACAGGGGAAAATGAGCAGTTCTTC. It encodes CASSVARTGENEQFF. The entire variable domain, with the rest obtained from reference TRBV9 and TRBJ2-1, is as follows: DSGVTQTPKHLITATGQRVTLRCSPRSGDLSVYWYQQSLDQGLQFLIQYYNGEERAKGNILERFSAQQFPDLHSELNLSSLELGDSALYFCASSVARTGENEQFFGPGTRLTVL.

This clonotype has at least ten counts. V usage is TRBV12-3 or TRBV12-4 and J usage is TRBJ2-5; 14 nucleotides align to TRBD2. CDR3 length: 15 amino acids. V was clipped by 3 bases and J by 12 bases; unmatched bases: 9. The CDR3 coding sequence is TGTGCCAGCAGTTTGAGAGGGACTAGCGGGGGTCGGGAGTACTTC. Encoded protein: CASSLRGTSGGREYF.

The table lists this clonotype with many counts. CDR3 protein: CSVCTNTEAFF. CDR3 sequence (DNA): TGCAGCGTTTGTACGAACACTGAAGCTTTCTTT. The chain carries TRBV29-1 and TRBJ1-1; D is unclear. Per germline, CDR1 SQVTM and CDR2 ANQGSEA. CDR3 length: 11 residues. V gave up 5 bases and J gave up 1 base, with 5 bases separating them.

This clonotype was seen many times. J is TRBJ2-7 and V is TRBV29-1; D ambiguous. Trimming stripped 5 bases from V and 0 bases from J, with 14 bases between. CDR1 and CDR2 from the germline V gene are SQVTM and ANQGSEA. This CDR3 region has 14 residues. CDR3 residues: CSVLTTRSSYEQYF. CDR3 nucleotide sequence: TGCAGCGTTTTGACAACTCGGAGCTCCTACGAGCAGTACTTC.

The table lists this clonotype with a few counts. V usage is TRBV29-1 and J usage is TRBJ2-7; 10 bases fit TRBD1. Per the germline V gene, CDR1 is SQVTM and CDR2 is ANQGSEA. V was pared by 0 bases and J by 6 bases, with 5 bases of the junction left unmatched. The CDR3 length is 14 residues. CDR3 protein: CSVEDRDRGSEQYF. As DNA, the CDR3 is TGCAGCGTTGAAGATCGGGACAGGGGATCCGAGCAGTACTTC.

This clonotype was counted at least ten times. V is TRBV12-3 or TRBV12-4 and J is TRBJ2-1, with D tentatively TRBD2 (5 bases). There are 13 residues in the CDR3. Trimming shortened V by 7 bases and J by 3 bases, and 10 bases separated the two germline ends. This chain's CDR3 is CASKTDYYNEQFF. The CDR3 region has the DNA TGTGCCAGCAAGACTGACTACTACAATGAGCAGTTCTTC.

On this clonotype itself: One end of the junction varies from germline; a read error may be responsible. The J gene is TRBJ2-1, the V gene TRBV12-3 or TRBV12-4, with TRBD2 matching over 9 bases. The CDR3 runs 12 residues. The CDR3 DNA reads TGTGCCAGCAGTTTAAAGGTCCGCGGGAGGGTCTTC. Translating it yields CASSLKVRGRVF.

This clonotype was counted only a few times. The V gene is TRBV28, the J gene TRBJ2-1, with D possibly being TRBD1 (5 bases). The V end was cut by 3 bases, the J end by 2 bases, with 11 bases between. The germline V gene has CDR1 MDHEN and CDR2 SYDVKM. This CDR3 spans 15 amino acids. CDR3 nucleotides: TGTGCCAGCAGTTTCCTCCAGGGCACCTACAATGAGCAGTTCTTC. This gives the protein CASSFLQGTYNEQFF. Complete variable domain (other parts from reference TRBV28 and TRBJ2-1): DVKVTQSSRYLVKRTGEKVFLECVQDMDHENMFWYRQDPGLGLRLIYFSYDVKMKEKGDIPEGYSVSREKKERFSLILESASTNQTSMYLCASSFLQGTYNEQFFGPGTRLTVL.

This chain uses TRBV4-2 with TRBJ2-1; 8 bases are shared with TRBD2. V lost 0 bases, J lost 1 base, and 2 bases stayed unmatched. This CDR3 is 16 amino acids long. In germline, CDR1 is LGHNA, CDR2 YNFKEQ. In DNA, the CDR3 is TGTGCCAGCAGCCAAGAATTAGCGGGGTCCTACAATGAGCAGTTCTTC. This translates into CASSQELAGSYNEQFF.

The chain is built from TRBV25-1 and TRBJ2-7; no reliable D call. The V end was cut by 6 bases, the J end by 4 bases, with 13 bases between. The CDR3 totals 13 residues. Germline loops: CDR1 MGHDK, CDR2 SYGVNS. CDR3 DNA sequence: TGTGCCAGCAGATCCCCAGATGCGTACGAGCAGTACTTC. Protein product: CASRSPDAYEQYF.

This clonotype has only a few counts. The V gene is TRBV15, the J gene TRBJ2-7; TRBD2 matches 9 bases. J gave up 2 bases and V 7 bases, and 9 bases lay outside the gene matches. Germline-derived CDR1 and CDR2 are LNHNV and YYDKDF (reference sequence). CDR3 size: 15 residues. CDR3 residues: CATTSEAGGPYEQYF. CDR3 sequence (DNA): TGTGCCACCACCTCAGAAGCGGGAGGCCCCTACGAGCAGTACTTC.

The chain is built from TRBV12-3 or TRBV12-4 and TRBJ1-4; 9 nucleotides align to TRBD1. The CDR3 runs 14 residues. V was pared by 7 bases and J by 6 bases, with 6 bases of the junction left unmatched. CDR3 DNA sequence: TGTGCCAGCAACCAACAGGGGGCGGATGAAAAACTGTTTTTT. As protein: CASNQQGADEKLFF.

This clonotype was picked up many times. V and J are TRBV7-7 and TRBJ2-7; 8 positions match TRBD2. Germline V gene data show CDR1 as SSHAT and CDR2 as FNYEAQ (reference sequence). The CDR3 has 13 residues. J was trimmed by 4 bases and V by 6 bases; bases with no gene match: 5. CDR3 residues: CASSPGLGYEQYF. The CDR3 DNA sequence: TGTGCCAGCAGTCCGGGACTAGGTTACGAGCAGTACTTC.

This clonotype was found many times. The rearrangement links TRBV2 to TRBJ1-5; D may be TRBD1 (6 bases). CDR1 and CDR2 from the germline V gene are SNHLY and FYNNEI. The CDR3 length is 16 residues. Trimming stripped 1 base from V and 6 bases from J, with 16 bases between. This CDR3 reads CASSEGQVAYGQPQHF. CDR3 nucleotides: TGTGCCAGCAGTGAAGGACAGGTCGCTTATGGTCAGCCCCAGCATTTT.

There are a few counts of this clonotype. Mismatch with germline at one junction end may stem from a read error. The chain is built from TRBV20-1 and TRBJ2-1, with 11 bases fitting TRBD2. From germline, CDR1 is DFQATT and CDR2 SNEGSKA (reference sequence). The CDR3 is made up of 18 amino acids. CDR3 DNA: TGCTGTGCTAGAGACCCACGAACTAGCGGGAGCTCCTACAATGAGCAGTTCTTC. Amino acid sequence: CCARDPRTSGSSYNEQFF.

This clonotype was seen many times. The chain couples TRBV5-1 to TRBJ2-1, with D possibly being TRBD2 (6 bases). From germline, CDR1 is SGHRS and CDR2 YFSETQ. V was shortened by 0 bases and J by 4 bases, with 11 bases between the two germline ends. The length of the CDR3 is 15 residues. DNA of the CDR3: TGCGCCAGCAGCTTGGAGGGGACTCAATACAATGAGCAGTTCTTC. This codes for CASSLEGTQYNEQFF.

The gene calls are TRBV24-1 and TRBJ2-2, with TRBD2 matching over 7 bases. Germline CDR1 is KGHDR and CDR2 is SFDVKD. The J segment lost 7 bases and the V segment lost 4 bases, leaving 8 bases of the junction unmatched. The CDR3 has 15 residues. CDR3 sequence: CATSDFGLVGGELFF. Written as DNA, the CDR3 is TGTGCCACCAGTGACTTCGGACTAGTTGGCGGGGAGCTGTTTTTT.

This clonotype was counted between two and nine times. The rearrangement links TRBV4-3 to TRBJ2-2; 10 bases are shared with TRBD2. The trim removed 2 bases at V and 5 bases at J, leaving 8 bases unmatched. The CDR3 length is 17 residues. Germline CDR1 and CDR2: LGHNA and YSLEER. The CDR3 loop reads CASSQFPSGSQTGELFF. In DNA, the CDR3 is TGCGCCAGCAGCCAATTTCCTAGCGGGAGTCAGACCGGGGAGCTGTTTTTT.